The 18 T cell receptor beta chains below come from one sample, sequenced in a study of T cells in Graves' hyperthyroidism and ophthalmopathy. Amplified regions were TCR beta CDR3 sequences from RNA transcripts. The primer set for the first-round RT-PCR of the TCR CDR3 was HTBI. TCRdb independently ran MiXCR on the multiplex PCR reads; one entry per CDR3 protein. The table records hundreds of thousands of distinct CDR3 sequences, approximately 40% of them present only once. Sequencing input: blood. These receptors originate from a man between 18 and 35 years old with Graves' hyperthyroidism.

V and J are TRBV5-1 and TRBJ2-7; D is tentatively TRBD1 or TRBD2 (5 bases each). Germline V gene lookup returns CDR1 SGHRS and CDR2 YFSETQ. The CDR3 contains 15 residues. V shed 4 bases and J shed 1 base, with 15 bases lying between them. CDR3 sequence reads: CASSRDRGGSYEQYF. The DNA of the CDR3 is TGCGCCAGCAGCAGAGACCGGGGCGGATCCTACGAGCAGTACTTC.

In its sample, this clonotype was seen many times. The V call is TRBV6-5, the J call TRBJ2-7; the D gene is possibly TRBD2 (5 bases). This CDR3 comprises 16 residues. Germline lookup yields CDR1 MNHEY and CDR2 SVGAGI. Trimming shortened V by 2 bases and J by 4 bases, and 18 bases separated the two germline ends. For the CDR3, the DNA is TGTGCCAGCAGTTACGGGAACAGCGGTCGATTATACGAGCAGTACTTC. As protein: CASSYGNSGRLYEQYF.

This clonotype was seen more than once but under ten times. This chain joins TRBV10-3 and TRBJ1-5; D is ambiguous. V lost 10 bases to trimming and J lost 1 base, with 8 bases between them. The germline V gene encodes CDR1 ENHRY and CDR2 SYGVKD. The CDR3 runs 12 residues. CDR3 bases: TGTGCCAGCTGTGTCAGCAATCAGCCCCAGCATTTT. It translates to CASCVSNQPQHF.

Points on this clonotype: A read error may produce the germline difference seen at one junction end. J is TRBJ2-6 and V is TRBV10-3; D unclear. The CDR3 is 15 residues long. CDR1 and CDR2 (germline): ENHRY, SYGVKD. The CDR3: CASSLVASGANVLTF. The DNA of the CDR3 is TGTGCCAGCAGTTTAGTAGCCTCTGGGGCCAACGTCCTGACTTTC.

The J gene is TRBJ2-7, the V gene TRBV29-1; TRBD1 matches 10 bases. CDR3 size: 14 residues. Losses at the gene ends were 4 bases for V and 3 bases for J; bases not matched to a gene: 6. CDR1 is SQVTM, CDR2 ANQGSEA, per germline. In DNA, the CDR3 is TGCAGCGTTGTGAGGACAGGGGGGATCTACGAGCAGTACTTC. The encoded protein is CSVVRTGGIYEQYF.

In its sample, this clonotype was seen many times. The CDR3 loop is CATNAGQGFRGYTF. For the CDR3, the DNA is TGTGCCACTAACGCGGGACAGGGTTTCAGGGGCTACACCTTC. The chain employs TRBV2 and TRBJ1-2; 9 bases are a match to TRBD1. The CDR3 runs 14 residues. Germline loops: CDR1 SNHLY, CDR2 FYNNEI. V trimming: 10 bases; J trimming: 8 bases; junction bases outside the gene matches: 14. Filled out from reference TRBV2 and TRBJ1-2, the complete variable domain reads EPEVTQTPSHQVTQMGQEVILRCVPISNHLYFYWYRQILGQKVEFLVSFYNNEISEKSEIFDDQFSVERPDGSNFTLKIRSTKLEDSAMYFCATNAGQGFRGYTFGSGTRLTVV.

This clonotype has more than one count but fewer than ten. The V and J genes are TRBV7-3 and TRBJ2-6, with TRBD1 identical over 8 bases. The J segment lost 0 bases and the V segment lost 6 bases, leaving 10 bases of the junction unmatched. This CDR3 region has 18 residues. Germline CDR1 and CDR2: SGHTA and FQGTGA. This chain's CDR3 is CASRTPGTGYSGANVLTF. CDR3 in DNA: TGTGCCAGCAGGACCCCCGGGACAGGCTACTCTGGGGCCAACGTCCTGACTTTC.

This clonotype appeared a few times. This chain connects TRBV5-1 to TRBJ2-2; 8 nucleotides match TRBD1. The CDR3 has 14 amino acids. The V segment lost 4 bases and the J segment 7 bases; nucleotides outside the gene matches: 6. CDR1 is SGHRS and CDR2 is YFSETQ in the germline V gene. The CDR3 protein is CASSLDREDGELFF. The CDR3 bases are TGCGCCAGCAGCCTGGACAGGGAGGACGGGGAGCTGTTTTTT.

On this clonotype itself: Germline is not matched at one junction end, which may reflect a read error. The J gene is TRBJ1-4, the V gene TRBV7-9; 9 bases are a match to TRBD1. The germline V gene has CDR1 SEHNR and CDR2 FQNEAQ (reference sequence). This CDR3 contains 16 residues. The CDR3 protein is CASSPLGDRDNEKLFF. The CDR3 DNA reads TGCGCCAGCAGCCCCCTGGGGGACAGGGACAATGAAAAACTGTTTTTT. Full variable domain (rest looked up from reference TRBV7-9 and TRBJ1-4): DTGVSQNPRHKITKRGQNVTFRCDPISEHNRLYWYRQTLGQGPEFLTYFQNEAQLEKSRLLSDRFSAERPKGSFSTLEIQRTEQGDSAMYLCASSPLGDRDNEKLFFGSGTQLSVL.

The chain combines TRBV6-1 with TRBJ1-1; no firm D call. The germline V gene has CDR1 MNHNS and CDR2 SASEGT. The CDR3 is 12 residues long. V lost 6 bases and J 6 bases, leaving 11 bases between the germline ends. CDR3 in amino acids: CASSGRIAEAFF. CDR3 nucleotide sequence: TGTGCCAGCAGCGGTAGGATTGCTGAAGCTTTCTTT.

V and J are TRBV7-9 and TRBJ2-7, with 9 positions matching TRBD1. The CDR3 is 14 residues long. Germline loops: CDR1 SEHNR, CDR2 FQNEAQ (reference sequence). V shed 5 bases and J 4 bases; nucleotides not matched to a gene: 6. The CDR3 DNA sequence: TGTGCCAGCAGCATATCCGGACAGGGGTACGAGCAGTACTTC. Translation: CASSISGQGYEQYF.

The chain is built from TRBV6-5 and TRBJ1-2, with D perhaps matching TRBD1 (5 bases). V was clipped by 8 bases and J by 3 bases, with 13 bases between them. The CDR3 covers 13 residues. Germline loops: CDR1 MNHEY, CDR2 SVGAGI. The CDR3 sequence: CASGAPGDYGYTF. CDR3 DNA sequence: TGTGCCAGCGGGGCCCCCGGGGACTATGGCTACACCTTC.

This clonotype was counted at least ten times. The chain is built from TRBV29-1 and TRBJ2-5; 8 bases are a match to TRBD1. The junction had 12 bases not matched to a gene; V was cut back by 4 bases and J by 5 bases. This CDR3 has 15 residues. Per the germline V gene, CDR1 is SQVTM and CDR2 is ANQGSEA. This CDR3 reads CSVVGQEPSMETQYF. In nucleotides, the CDR3 is TGCAGCGTTGTGGGACAGGAACCCTCCATGGAGACCCAGTACTTC.

This clonotype was recorded a few times. CDR3 region: CASSLASELGELFF. CDR3 nucleotide sequence: TGCGCCAGCAGCTTAGCTAGTGAGCTCGGGGAGCTGTTTTTT. This chain joins TRBV5-1 and TRBJ2-2, with no clear D. The germline CDR1 and CDR2 sequences are SGHRS and YFSETQ. The CDR3 extends over 14 amino acids. Trimming took off 2 bases at V and 7 bases at J, with 12 bases between the two ends. The full variable domain, completed using reference TRBV5-1 and TRBJ2-2, is KAGVTQTPRYLIKTRGQQVTLSCSPISGHRSVSWYQQTPGQGLQFLFEYFSETQRNKGNFPGRFSGRQFSNSRSEMNVSTLELGDSALYLCASSLASELGELFFGEGSRLTVL.

V is TRBV7-9 and J is TRBJ2-7, with D perhaps TRBD2 (5 bases). Germline V gene data show CDR1 as SEHNR and CDR2 as FQNEAQ (reference sequence). V was trimmed by 1 base and J by 6 bases, leaving 19 bases between them. The CDR3 runs to 16 residues. In DNA form, the CDR3 reads TGTGCCAGCAGCTTAGTGGAGAAGCGGTCGCGAGGCGAGCAGTACTTC. This codes for CASSLVEKRSRGEQYF.

The genes are TRBV4-1 and TRBJ2-5; D remains unclear. Trimming shortened V by 4 bases and J by 5 bases, and 20 bases separated the two germline ends. Germline V CDR1 and CDR2: MGHRA, YSYEKL. There are 16 residues in the CDR3. Here the CDR3 reads CASSLGQRLPGETQYF. The CDR3, as DNA: TGCGCCAGCAGCCTAGGCCAGAGGCTCCCCGGCGAGACCCAGTACTTC.

This clonotype was seen a few times. The rearrangement joins TRBV6-2 or TRBV6-3 to TRBJ1-1; D is unclear. This CDR3 region has 13 residues. V lost 2 bases to trimming and J lost 1 base, with 5 bases between them. Germline values: CDR1 MNHEY, CDR2 SVGEGT. The CDR3 sequence is CASSYNGNTEAFF. The CDR3 DNA is TGTGCCAGCAGTTACAATGGGAACACTGAAGCTTTCTTT.

This clonotype turned up a few times. The DNA for the CDR3 is TGTGCCAGCAGAAAGCGGGAGGGTACCGGGGAGCTGTTTTTT. As protein: CASRKREGTGELFF. V gene TRBV12-3 or TRBV12-4 combines with J gene TRBJ2-2, with TRBD2 matching over 10 bases. Trimming removed 6 bases from V and 5 bases from J; junction bases left unmatched: 3. The CDR3 is 14 residues long.